These 15 T cell receptor beta chains originate from one sample sequenced in a study of blood T cell repertoires in COVID-19. The table came from immunoSEQ multiplex PCR; TCRdb's copy has only in-frame clones and leaves some out. The sample holds under 250,000 clones, 65% to 90% seen once. The material sequenced was peripheral blood. The source is a woman aged 70-85 years with COVID-19, enrolled during active disease.

J is TRBJ2-5 and V is TRBV9, with 11 bases aligning to TRBD2. Germline CDR1 is SGDLS and CDR2 is YYNGEE. V trimming: 4 bases; J trimming: 4 bases; junction bases outside the gene matches: 6. The CDR3 is 15 amino acids. CDR3: CASSLTSGARETQYF. For the CDR3, the DNA is TGTGCCAGCAGCCTGACTAGCGGGGCTAGAGAGACCCAGTACTTC. The whole variable domain, filled in from reference TRBV9 and TRBJ2-5, reads DSGVTQTPKHLITATGQRVTLRCSPRSGDLSVYWYQQSLDQGLQFLIQYYNGEERAKGNILERFSAQQFPDLHSELNLSSLELGDSALYFCASSLTSGARETQYFGPGTRLLVL.

The rearrangement uses TRBV7-6 and TRBJ2-7, with 7 bases matching TRBD2. Per the germline V gene, CDR1 is SGHVS and CDR2 is FNYEAQ. The CDR3 consists of 15 residues. V trimming: 0 bases; J trimming: 3 bases; junction bases outside the gene matches: 5. In DNA, the CDR3 is TGTGCCAGCAGCTTAGCTATCGCTAGCGGCTACGAGCAGTACTTC. Its translation is CASSLAIASGYEQYF.

The V call is TRBV19, the J call TRBJ2-7; TRBD1 agrees at 8 bases. In germline, CDR1 is LNHDA, CDR2 SQIVND (reference sequence). The trim removed 2 bases at V and 2 bases at J, leaving 2 bases unmatched. This CDR3 has 14 amino acids. This chain's CDR3 is CASSIRQGPYEQYF. In DNA, the CDR3 is TGTGCCAGTAGTATAAGACAGGGGCCCTACGAGCAGTACTTC. Variable domain in full (rest from reference TRBV19 and TRBJ2-7): DGGITQSPKYLFRKEGQNVTLSCEQNLNHDAMYWYRQDPGQGLRLIYYSQIVNDFQKGDIAEGYSVSREKKESFPLTVTSAQKNPTAFYLCASSIRQGPYEQYFGPGTRLTVT.

The gene calls are TRBV12-3 or TRBV12-4 and TRBJ2-1, with 8 bases identical to TRBD2. The junction had 6 bases not matched to a gene; V was cut back by 8 bases and J by 9 bases. CDR3 size: 12 residues. In nucleotides, the CDR3 is TGTGCCAGCGTGGGACTAGTGGGTGAGCAGTTCTTC. Its protein is CASVGLVGEQFF.

J is TRBJ1-1 and V is TRBV6-5, with D possibly matching TRBD1 (5 bases). CDR3 size: 12 residues. Trimming took 7 bases from V and 3 from J, leaving 9 bases between them. Germline CDR1 and CDR2: MNHEY and SVGAGI. The CDR3 is CASKWGDTEAFF. DNA for the CDR3: TGTGCCAGCAAGTGGGGGGACACTGAAGCTTTCTTT.

The chain has TRBV18 and TRBJ2-2, with 8 bases aligning to TRBD1. V trimming: 3 bases; J trimming: 3 bases; junction bases outside the gene matches: 6. CDR1 is KGHSH and CDR2 is LQKENI in the germline V gene. The CDR3 runs 16 residues. The CDR3 DNA sequence: TGTGCCAGCTCACCGCAGGGGGCAGGGTACACCGGGGAGCTGTTTTTT. Its protein product is CASSPQGAGYTGELFF.

CDR3 in DNA: TGTGCCAGTAGGCGGGAGGGATACACAGATACGCAGTATTTT. Translation: CASRREGYTDTQYF. The chain combines TRBV19 with TRBJ2-3; TRBD2 matches 9 bases. CDR1 and CDR2 from the germline V gene are LNHDA and SQIVND (reference sequence). The CDR3 extends over 14 amino acids. Trimming at V came to 6 bases and at J to 2 bases, leaving 3 bases not matched to a gene. Drawing the rest from reference TRBV19 and TRBJ2-3, the complete variable domain is DGGITQSPKYLFRKEGQNVTLSCEQNLNHDAMYWYRQDPGQGLRLIYYSQIVNDFQKGDIAEGYSVSREKKESFPLTVTSAQKNPTAFYLCASRREGYTDTQYFGPGTRLTVL.

The gene calls are TRBV4-3 and TRBJ1-4; maybe TRBD1 (6 bases). Per germline, CDR1 LGHNA and CDR2 YSLEER. There are 18 residues in the CDR3. V lost 0 bases, J lost 4 bases, and 18 bases lay in between. CDR3 region: CASSQDGAHRAINEKLFF. CDR3 sequence (DNA): TGCGCCAGCAGCCAAGACGGGGCTCACAGGGCAATTAATGAAAAACTGTTTTTT.

The genes are TRBV9 and TRBJ1-5; TRBD1 might be the D (5 bases). This CDR3 is built from 16 residues. In germline, CDR1 is SGDLS, CDR2 YYNGEE. Between the trimmed V and J ends, which lost 0 bases and 1 base, there was a span of 11 bases. CDR3 bases: TGTGCCAGCAGCGTAGGAGCGGGGGAGAGCAATCAGCCCCAGCATTTT. Protein: CASSVGAGESNQPQHF.

In this sample, this clone turned up once. The V and J genes are TRBV7-6 and TRBJ1-3; 11 positions match TRBD1. From germline, CDR1 is SGHVS and CDR2 FNYEAQ. Losses at the gene ends were 5 bases for V and 3 bases for J; bases not matched to a gene: 6. CDR3 length equals 16 residues. The CDR3, as DNA: TGTGCCAGCAGCCCCGGGACAGGGGGAGGTGGAAACACCATATATTTT. Translated, it gives CASSPGTGGGGNTIYF.

J is TRBJ2-3 and V is TRBV27, with 8 bases lining up with TRBD2. The germline V gene encodes CDR1 MNHEY and CDR2 SMNVEV (reference sequence). The CDR3 covers 18 residues. The J segment lost 2 bases and the V segment lost 5 bases, leaving 15 bases of the junction unmatched. CDR3: CASSHFVGLAGPTDTQYF. CDR3 DNA sequence: TGTGCCAGCAGTCATTTCGTGGGTTTAGCGGGACCCACAGATACGCAGTATTTT.

This sequence joins TRBV5-1 and TRBJ1-1, with TRBD1 identical over 11 bases. This CDR3 region has 15 residues. J gave up 4 bases and V 0 bases, and 2 bases lay outside the gene matches. Germline-derived CDR1 and CDR2 are SGHRS and YFSETQ. CDR3 sequence: CASSLDGTGGTEAFF. CDR3 in DNA: TGCGCCAGCAGCTTGGATGGGACAGGGGGCACTGAAGCTTTCTTT.

The V gene is TRBV5-1, the J gene TRBJ2-2; 11 positions match TRBD2. The CDR3 covers 16 residues. V lost 5 bases to trimming and J lost 4 bases; unmatched junction nucleotides: 7. Germline V gene sequence: CDR1 SGHRS, CDR2 YFSETQ. The DNA for the CDR3 is TGCGCCAGCAGTTTCAGTAGCGGGAGGGGCACCGGGGAGCTGTTTTTT. Residues: CASSFSSGRGTGELFF.

This chain joins TRBV19 and TRBJ2-7; 9 nucleotides match TRBD1. J lost 7 bases, V lost 4 bases, and 11 bases had no gene match. This CDR3 contains 15 residues. Germline V CDR1 and CDR2: LNHDA, SQIVND (reference sequence). CDR3: CASSRFPGQGSEQYF. The CDR3 nucleotides read TGTGCCAGTAGTAGATTTCCGGGACAGGGTAGTGAGCAGTACTTC.

The CDR3 protein is CASSLAPGQGVETDTQYF. CDR3 DNA: TGTGCCAGCAGCTTAGCCCCGGGACAGGGAGTCGAAACAGATACGCAGTATTTT. The gene calls are TRBV7-9 and TRBJ2-3; TRBD1 matches at 9 bases. V lost 0 bases, J lost 3 bases, and 10 bases stayed unmatched. Per germline, CDR1 SEHNR and CDR2 FQNEAQ (reference sequence). The CDR3 is 18 residues long.